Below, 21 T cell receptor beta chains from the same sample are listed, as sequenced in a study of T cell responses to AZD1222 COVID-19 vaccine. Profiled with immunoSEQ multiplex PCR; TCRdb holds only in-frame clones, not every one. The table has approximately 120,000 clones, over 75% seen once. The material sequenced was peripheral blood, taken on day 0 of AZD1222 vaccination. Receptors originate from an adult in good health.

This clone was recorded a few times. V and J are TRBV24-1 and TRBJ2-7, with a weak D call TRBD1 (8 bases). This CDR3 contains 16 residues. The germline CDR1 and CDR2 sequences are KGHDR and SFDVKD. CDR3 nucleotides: TGTGCCGCCAGGACAGGGCTCGCCCGGGAGGTTGGAGAGCAGTACGTC. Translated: CAARTGLAREVGEQYV.

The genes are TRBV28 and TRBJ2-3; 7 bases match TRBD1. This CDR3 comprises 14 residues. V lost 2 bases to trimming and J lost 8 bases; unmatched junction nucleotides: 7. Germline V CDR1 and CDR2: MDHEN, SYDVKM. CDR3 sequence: CASSLRQGRGTQYF. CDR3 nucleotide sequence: TGTGCCAGCAGTTTACGACAGGGTCGGGGTACGCAGTATTTT.

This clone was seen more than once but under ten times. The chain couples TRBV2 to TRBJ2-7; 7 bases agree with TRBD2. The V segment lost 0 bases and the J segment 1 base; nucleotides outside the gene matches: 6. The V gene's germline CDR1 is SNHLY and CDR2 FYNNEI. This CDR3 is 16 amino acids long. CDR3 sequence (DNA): TGTGCCAGCAGTGAAGCGGGGGGGGTTGGTTCCTACGAGCAGTACTTC. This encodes CASSEAGGVGSYEQYF. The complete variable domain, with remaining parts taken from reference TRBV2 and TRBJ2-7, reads EPEVTQTPSHQVTQMGQEVILRCVPISNHLYFYWYRQILGQKVEFLVSFYNNEISEKSEIFDDQFSVERPDGSNFTLKIRSTKLEDSAMYFCASSEAGGVGSYEQYFGPGTRLTVT.

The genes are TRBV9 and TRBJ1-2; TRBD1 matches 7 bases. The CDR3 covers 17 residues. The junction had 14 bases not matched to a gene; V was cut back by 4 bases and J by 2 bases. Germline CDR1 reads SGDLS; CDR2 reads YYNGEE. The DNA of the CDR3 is TGTGCCAGCAGCCTCGAACCACAGGGGAGGCTGAACTATGGCTACACCTTC. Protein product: CASSLEPQGRLNYGYTF.

CDR3 in amino acids: CASSSKAGTSGTDTQYF. For the CDR3, the DNA is TGTGCCAGCAGCTCCAAGGCCGGGACTAGCGGCACAGATACGCAGTATTTT. The rearrangement uses TRBV7-6 and TRBJ2-3; TRBD2 matches 10 bases. In germline, CDR1 is SGHVS, CDR2 FNYEAQ. This CDR3 region has 17 residues. V shed 4 bases and J 1 base; nucleotides not matched to a gene: 8.

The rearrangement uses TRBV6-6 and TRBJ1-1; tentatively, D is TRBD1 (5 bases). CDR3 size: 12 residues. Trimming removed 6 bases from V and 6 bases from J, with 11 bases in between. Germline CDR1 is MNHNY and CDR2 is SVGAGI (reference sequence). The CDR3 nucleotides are TGTGCCAGCAGGCCCCAGGGCCCTGAAGCTTTCTTT. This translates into CASRPQGPEAFF.

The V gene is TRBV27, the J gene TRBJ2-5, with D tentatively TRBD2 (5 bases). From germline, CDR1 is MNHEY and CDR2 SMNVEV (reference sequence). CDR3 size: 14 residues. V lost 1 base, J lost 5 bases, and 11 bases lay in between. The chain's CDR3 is CASSLYEGAETQYF. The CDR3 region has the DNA TGTGCCAGCAGTTTATATGAGGGAGCGGAGACCCAGTACTTC.

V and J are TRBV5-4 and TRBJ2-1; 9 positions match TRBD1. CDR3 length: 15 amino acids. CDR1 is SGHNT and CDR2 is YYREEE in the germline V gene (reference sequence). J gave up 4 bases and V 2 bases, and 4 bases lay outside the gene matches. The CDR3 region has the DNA TGTGCCAGCAGCTTCCGGGACAGGGATTACAATGAGCAGTTCTTC. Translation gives CASSFRDRDYNEQFF.

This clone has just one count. The CDR3 DNA reads TGTGCCAGCAGCCGCGGTGGGGGGACCTACGAGCAGTACTTC. Translated, it gives CASSRGGGTYEQYF. This chain uses TRBV11-2 with TRBJ2-7; possible D gene TRBD2, 6 bases. The CDR3 is made up of 14 amino acids. CDR1 is SGHAT, CDR2 FQNNGV, per germline. V lost 5 bases and J lost 2, with 13 bases in between.

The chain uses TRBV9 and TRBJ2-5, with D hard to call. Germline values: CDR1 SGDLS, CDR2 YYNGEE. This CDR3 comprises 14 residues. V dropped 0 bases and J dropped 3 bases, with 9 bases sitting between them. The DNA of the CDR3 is TGTGCCAGCAGCGTAGGGGCCACAGAAGAGACCCAGTACTTC. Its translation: CASSVGATEETQYF.

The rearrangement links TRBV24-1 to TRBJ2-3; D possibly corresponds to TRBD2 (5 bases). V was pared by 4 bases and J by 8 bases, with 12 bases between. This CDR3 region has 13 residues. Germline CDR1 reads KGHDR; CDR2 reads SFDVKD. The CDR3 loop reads CATSERVRGTQYF. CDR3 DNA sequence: TGTGCCACCAGTGAGAGGGTCCGGGGTACGCAGTATTTT.

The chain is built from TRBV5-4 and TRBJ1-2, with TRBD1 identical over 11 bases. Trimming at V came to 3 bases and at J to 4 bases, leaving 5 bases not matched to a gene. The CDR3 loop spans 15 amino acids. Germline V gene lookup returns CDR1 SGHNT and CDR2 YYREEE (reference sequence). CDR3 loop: CASSSRDRGFYGYTF. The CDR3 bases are TGTGCCAGCAGCTCCCGGGACAGGGGGTTCTATGGCTACACCTTC.

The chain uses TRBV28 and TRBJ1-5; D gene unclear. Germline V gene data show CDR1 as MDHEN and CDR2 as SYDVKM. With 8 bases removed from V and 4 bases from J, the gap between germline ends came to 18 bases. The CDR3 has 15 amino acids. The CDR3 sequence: CASSSAPPKNQPQHF. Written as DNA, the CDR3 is TGTGCCAGCTCCTCGGCCCCGCCTAAGAATCAGCCCCAGCATTTT.

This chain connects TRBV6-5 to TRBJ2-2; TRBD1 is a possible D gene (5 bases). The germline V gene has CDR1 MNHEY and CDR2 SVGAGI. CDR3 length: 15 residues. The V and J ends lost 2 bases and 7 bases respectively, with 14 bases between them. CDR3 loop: CASSYGAGPSGELFF. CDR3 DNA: TGTGCCAGCAGTTACGGGGCAGGTCCGAGCGGGGAGCTGTTTTTT.

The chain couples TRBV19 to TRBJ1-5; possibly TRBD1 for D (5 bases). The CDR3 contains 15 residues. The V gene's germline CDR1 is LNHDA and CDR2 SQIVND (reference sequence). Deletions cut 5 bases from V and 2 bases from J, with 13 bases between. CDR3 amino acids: CASSSGTGGNQPQHF. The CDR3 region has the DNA TGTGCCAGTAGTTCCGGGACGGGGGGCAATCAGCCCCAGCATTTT.

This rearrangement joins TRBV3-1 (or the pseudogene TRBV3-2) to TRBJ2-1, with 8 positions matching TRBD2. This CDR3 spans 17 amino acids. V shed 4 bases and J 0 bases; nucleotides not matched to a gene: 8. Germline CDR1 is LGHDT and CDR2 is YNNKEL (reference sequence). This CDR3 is CASSLSGGSSSYNEQFF. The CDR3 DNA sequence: TGTGCCAGCAGCCTATCGGGGGGGTCCAGCTCCTACAATGAGCAGTTCTTC.

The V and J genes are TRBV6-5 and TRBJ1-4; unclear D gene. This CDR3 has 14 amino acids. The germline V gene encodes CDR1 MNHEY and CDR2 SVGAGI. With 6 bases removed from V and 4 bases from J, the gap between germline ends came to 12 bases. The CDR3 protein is CASRPSGFNEKLFF. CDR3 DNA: TGTGCCAGCAGACCGTCGGGGTTTAATGAAAAACTGTTTTTT.

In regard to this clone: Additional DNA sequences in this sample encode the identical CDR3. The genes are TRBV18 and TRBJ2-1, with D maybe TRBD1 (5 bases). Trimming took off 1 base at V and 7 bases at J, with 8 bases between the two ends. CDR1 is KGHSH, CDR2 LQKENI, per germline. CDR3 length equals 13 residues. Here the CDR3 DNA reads TGTGCCAGCTCACCACAGGGGCTTAATGAGCAGTTCTTC. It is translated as CASSPQGLNEQFF. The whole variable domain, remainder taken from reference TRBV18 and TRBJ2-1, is NAGVMQNPRHLVRRRGQEARLRCSPMKGHSHVYWYRQLPEEGLKFMVYLQKENIIDESGMPKERFSAEFPKEGPSILRIQQVVRGDSAAYFCASSPQGLNEQFFGPGTRLTVL.

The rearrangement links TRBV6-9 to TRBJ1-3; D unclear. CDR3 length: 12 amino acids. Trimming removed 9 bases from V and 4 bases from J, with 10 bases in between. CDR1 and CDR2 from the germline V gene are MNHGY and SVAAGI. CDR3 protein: CASMAWGNTIYF. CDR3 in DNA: TGTGCCAGTATGGCCTGGGGAAACACCATATATTTT.

The CDR3 is CATSRSLGQGDNEQFF. DNA for the CDR3: TGTGCCACCAGCAGATCCCTGGGACAGGGGGACAATGAGCAGTTCTTC. The J gene is TRBJ2-1, the V gene TRBV15; 11 nucleotides align to TRBD1. Per the germline V gene, CDR1 is LNHNV and CDR2 is YYDKDF (reference sequence). The CDR3 is made up of 16 amino acids. V lost 2 bases to trimming and J lost 5 bases; unmatched junction nucleotides: 5. The variable domain in full, completed from reference TRBV15 and TRBJ2-1, reads DAMVIQNPRYQVTQFGKPVTLSCSQTLNHNVMYWYQQKSSQAPKLLFHYYDKDFNNEADTPDNFQSRRPNTSFCFLDIRSPGLGDTAMYLCATSRSLGQGDNEQFFGPGTRLTVL.

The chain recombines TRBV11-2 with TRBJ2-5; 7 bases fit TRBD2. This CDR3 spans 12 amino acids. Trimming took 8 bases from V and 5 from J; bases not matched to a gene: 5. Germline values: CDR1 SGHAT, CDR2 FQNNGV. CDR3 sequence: CASSYSGETQYF. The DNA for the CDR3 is TGTGCCAGCTCTTATAGCGGGGAGACCCAGTACTTC.